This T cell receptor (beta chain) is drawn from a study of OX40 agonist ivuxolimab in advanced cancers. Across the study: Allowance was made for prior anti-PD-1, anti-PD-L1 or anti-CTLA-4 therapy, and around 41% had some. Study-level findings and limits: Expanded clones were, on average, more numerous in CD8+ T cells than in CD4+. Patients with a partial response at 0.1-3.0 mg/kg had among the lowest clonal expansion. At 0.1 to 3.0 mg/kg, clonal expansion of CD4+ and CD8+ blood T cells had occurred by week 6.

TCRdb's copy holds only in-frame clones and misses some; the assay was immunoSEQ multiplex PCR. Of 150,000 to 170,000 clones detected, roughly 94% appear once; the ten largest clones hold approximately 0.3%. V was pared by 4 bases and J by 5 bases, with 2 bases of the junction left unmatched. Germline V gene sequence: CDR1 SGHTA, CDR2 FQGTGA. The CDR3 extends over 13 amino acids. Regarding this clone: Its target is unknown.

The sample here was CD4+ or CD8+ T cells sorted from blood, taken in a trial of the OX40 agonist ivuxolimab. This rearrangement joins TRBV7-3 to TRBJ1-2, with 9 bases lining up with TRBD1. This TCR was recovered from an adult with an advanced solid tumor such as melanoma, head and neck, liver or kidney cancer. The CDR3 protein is CASSSGQGYGYTF. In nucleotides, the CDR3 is TGTGCCAGCAGCTCTGGACAGGGGTATGGCTACACCTTC.